This TCR beta chain was recovered during a study of shared clonotypes between healthy human individuals. Germline lookup yields CDR1 SGHTA and CDR2 FQGNSA. V shed 2 bases and J shed 1 base, with 17 bases lying between them. The CDR3 is 17 amino acids. The study ran the assay at deep level. Data came from immunoSEQ multiplex PCR; TCRdb stores just in-frame clones and leaves some out. In the table there are roughly 2.2 million clones, around 93% of which are singletons. Source material: naive CD4+ T cells from PBMCs. Subset of the sample: CD45RA+ positively selected. The receptor was derived from a man younger than 30 in good health. Some clones in this sample may be carry-over from other donors' samples. V is TRBV7-2 and J is TRBJ1-1; D gene unclear. The CDR3 nucleotides are TGTGCCAGCAGCTTAATGCTGTCCAACAGCCGGAACACTGAAGCTTTCTTT. Encoded protein: CASSLMLSNSRNTEAFF.